One sample yielded the 21 T cell receptor beta chains listed below, sequenced in a study of OX40 agonist ivuxolimab in advanced cancers. Here immunoSEQ multiplex PCR was the method, and the copy in TCRdb shows in-frame clones only, minus some. The table includes more than 35,000 clones, 60% to 85% detected once. The sample was CD4+ or CD8+ T cells sorted from blood, taken in a trial of the OX40 agonist ivuxolimab. These receptors were collected from an adult with an advanced solid tumor such as melanoma, head and neck, liver or kidney cancer.

The chain couples TRBV2 to TRBJ2-1; no reliable D call. The CDR3 totals 11 residues. V was trimmed by 6 bases and J by 7 bases, leaving 7 bases between them. Germline lookup yields CDR1 SNHLY and CDR2 FYNNEI. The CDR3 reads CASSPQNEQFF. As DNA, the CDR3 is TGTGCCAGCAGCCCCCAGAATGAGCAGTTCTTC.

The chain combines TRBV7-9 with TRBJ2-7; D may correspond to TRBD1 or TRBD2 (7 bases each). The CDR3 loop spans 16 amino acids. CDR1 and CDR2 (germline): SEHNR, FQNEAQ (reference sequence). Trimming shortened V by 1 base and J by 2 bases, and 15 bases separated the two germline ends. CDR3 loop: CASSLDLAGGAYEQYF. CDR3 sequence (DNA): TGTGCCAGCAGCTTAGATTTGGCAGGGGGGGCCTACGAGCAGTACTTC.

DNA of the CDR3: TGTGCCAGCAGCTTTTCCGAGAATAGGAATCAGCCCCAGCATTTT. Protein: CASSFSENRNQPQHF. The chain links TRBV7-3 to TRBJ1-5, with D uncertain. Trimming took off 3 bases at V and 4 bases at J, with 13 bases between the two ends. CDR3 size: 15 residues. Germline values: CDR1 SGHTA, CDR2 FQGTGA.

The chain is built from TRBV5-4 and TRBJ1-2, with a weak D call TRBD1 (5 bases). V gave up 2 bases and J gave up 5 bases, with 13 bases separating them. Germline CDR1 and CDR2: SGHNT and YYREEE (reference sequence). CDR3 size: 14 residues. The CDR3, as DNA: TGTGCCAGCAGCTTATCAGGGAATAAATATGGCTACACCTTC. As protein: CASSLSGNKYGYTF.

The chain combines TRBV2 with TRBJ1-4; D is ambiguous. The length of the CDR3 is 15 residues. Germline loops: CDR1 SNHLY, CDR2 FYNNEI. Deletions cut 7 bases from V and 8 bases from J, with 20 bases between. In nucleotides, the CDR3 is TGTGCCAGCACGGCCTACGGGTTAAATAGGGAAAAACTGTTTTTT. It yields the protein CASTAYGLNREKLFF.

The J gene is TRBJ2-2, the V gene TRBV9; D gene uncertain. CDR1 is SGDLS, CDR2 YYNGEE, per germline. V was trimmed by 4 bases and J by 0 bases, leaving 13 bases between them. This CDR3 spans 16 amino acids. The CDR3 DNA follows: TGTGCCAGCAGCCCCATCTCCGCCACGAACACCGGGGAGCTGTTTTTT. This codes for CASSPISATNTGELFF. Drawing the rest from reference TRBV9 and TRBJ2-2, the complete variable domain is DSGVTQTPKHLITATGQRVTLRCSPRSGDLSVYWYQQSLDQGLQFLIQYYNGEERAKGNILERFSAQQFPDLHSELNLSSLELGDSALYFCASSPISATNTGELFFGEGSRLTVL.

V gene TRBV6-5 combines with J gene TRBJ2-7, with D possibly TRBD2 on 6 matching bases. The CDR3 is 12 residues long. Looked up from germline, CDR1 is MNHEY and CDR2 is SVGAGI. The ends were cut back, 6 bases at V and 3 bases at J, with 9 bases in the middle. For the CDR3, the DNA is TGTGCCAGCAGGGCCGGGGGCTACGAGCAGTACTTC. The encoded protein is CASRAGGYEQYF.

This chain connects TRBV7-9 to TRBJ1-2; D not resolved. Germline V gives CDR1 SEHNR, CDR2 FQNEAQ (reference sequence). V gave up 7 bases and J gave up 3 bases, with 12 bases separating them. This CDR3 comprises 13 residues. The DNA for the CDR3 is TGTGCCAGCAAAGACGCCGATTACTATGGCTACACCTTC. It encodes CASKDADYYGYTF.

The chain recombines TRBV29-1 with TRBJ2-1; 10 bases are a match to TRBD2. The CDR3 totals 18 residues. Germline loops: CDR1 SQVTM, CDR2 ANQGSEA. V gave up 2 bases and J gave up 0 bases; unmatched junction bases: 10. CDR3: CSVELAGADIYSYNEQFF. In DNA form, the CDR3 reads TGCAGCGTTGAACTAGCGGGGGCCGACATCTACTCCTACAATGAGCAGTTCTTC.

This chain's CDR3 is CASSPREGETQYF. The CDR3 nucleotides read TGTGCCAGCAGCCCTCGTGAAGGGGAGACCCAGTACTTC. V usage is TRBV5-4 and J usage is TRBJ2-5, with D unresolved. The V gene's germline CDR1 is SGHNT and CDR2 YYREEE (reference sequence). V was clipped by 4 bases and J by 5 bases, with 12 bases between them. CDR3 length: 13 residues.

The rearrangement links TRBV7-2 to TRBJ1-3; a weak D match, TRBD1 (5 bases). Germline values: CDR1 SGHTA, CDR2 FQGNSA. The V and J ends lost 5 bases and 1 base respectively, with 12 bases between them. The CDR3 runs 15 residues. The CDR3 region is CASSPQRGSGNTIYF. The CDR3 DNA follows: TGTGCCAGCAGCCCACAGAGGGGTTCTGGAAACACCATATATTTT.

This chain connects TRBV6-6 to TRBJ2-7, with 10 positions matching TRBD1. This CDR3 spans 16 amino acids. Trimming at V came to 6 bases and at J to 4 bases, leaving 12 bases not matched to a gene. Germline V CDR1 and CDR2: MNHNY, SVGAGI (reference sequence). CDR3 coding DNA: TGTGCCAGCAGCCCCGGGACAGGGGCCCTTGTGTACGAGCAGTACTTC. Its protein is CASSPGTGALVYEQYF.

This chain uses TRBV18 with TRBJ1-2; TRBD1 matches at 7 bases. The CDR3 extends over 14 amino acids. V dropped 6 bases and J dropped 6; count of bases not matched to a gene: 10. In germline, CDR1 is KGHSH, CDR2 LQKENI. The CDR3 spells CASSSTGSDNGYTF. CDR3 sequence (DNA): TGTGCCAGCTCGTCGACAGGGAGCGATAATGGCTACACCTTC. The full variable domain, in which reference TRBV18 and TRBJ1-2 provide the parts outside the CDR3, is NAGVMQNPRHLVRRRGQEARLRCSPMKGHSHVYWYRQLPEEGLKFMVYLQKENIIDESGMPKERFSAEFPKEGPSILRIQQVVRGDSAAYFCASSSTGSDNGYTFGSGTRLTVV.

The DNA for the CDR3 is TGTGCCAGCAGTGAAGAGCCGGTGGGCACTGAAGCTTTCTTT. It yields the protein CASSEEPVGTEAFF. The chain combines TRBV2 with TRBJ1-1; D is ambiguous. The CDR3 runs to 14 residues. The germline gives CDR1 SNHLY, CDR2 FYNNEI. V was pared by 1 base and J by 4 bases, with 10 bases between.

The rearrangement joins TRBV6-4 to TRBJ1-6, with D possibly matching TRBD1 (6 bases). The CDR3 contains 15 residues. The germline CDR1 and CDR2 sequences are MRHNA and SNTAGT. Trimming cost V 11 bases and J 7 bases, with 21 bases left between them. In DNA, the CDR3 is TGTGCCGGCTACCTTCTAGGGGGTAGGAATTCACCCCTCCACTTT. It translates to CAGYLLGGRNSPLHF.

This clone was detected a few times. The rearrangement links TRBV18 to TRBJ1-2; D is undetermined. The germline V gene has CDR1 KGHSH and CDR2 LQKENI. The CDR3 is made up of 14 amino acids. Trimming removed 2 bases from V and 0 bases from J, with 7 bases in between. CDR3 nucleotides: TGTGCCAGCTCACCAGGGAACACTAACTATGGCTACACCTTC. Amino acid sequence: CASSPGNTNYGYTF.

The V call is TRBV5-6, the J call TRBJ2-2; 14 bases match TRBD2. From germline, CDR1 is SGHDT and CDR2 YYEEEE. V lost 4 bases and J lost 1; bases outside the gene matches: 9. There are 19 residues in the CDR3. The CDR3 DNA follows: TGTGCCAGCAGCCCGGGACTAGCGGGAGATCAGAGGAACACCGGGGAGCTGTTTTTT. Protein sequence: CASSPGLAGDQRNTGELFF.

The CDR3 region is CAWSPLGGGNYEQYF. The CDR3 region has the DNA TGTGCCTGGAGTCCTCTGGGGGGAGGGAACTACGAGCAGTACTTC. The chain has TRBV30 and TRBJ2-7; TRBD2 aligns across 7 bases. The CDR3 is 15 amino acids. The germline V gene has CDR1 GTSNPN and CDR2 SVGIG (reference sequence). V shed 2 bases, J shed 3 bases, and the junction held 10 bases outside the gene matches. Combining the CDR3 with reference TRBV30 and TRBJ2-7 gives the whole variable domain SQTIHQWPATLVQPVGSPLSLECTVEGTSNPNLYWYRQAAGRGLQLLFYSVGIGQISSEVPQNLSASRPQDRQFILSSKKLLLSDSGFYLCAWSPLGGGNYEQYFGPGTRLTVT.

This clone has just one count. The chain combines TRBV27 with TRBJ2-5; 8 bases map to TRBD1. The closer fit of TRBJ2-7 to the DNA end suggests the J call may be wrong. The CDR3 sequence is 15 residues long. Per germline, CDR1 MNHEY and CDR2 SMNVEV (reference sequence). CDR3 in amino acids: CASSAKQGGSYEQYF. CDR3 in DNA: TGTGCCAGCAGCGCTAAACAGGGGGGCTCCTACGAGCAGTACTTC.

In this sample, this clone turned up once. V and J are TRBV28 and TRBJ1-3; no reliable D call. CDR1 is MDHEN, CDR2 SYDVKM, per germline. The CDR3 consists of 13 residues. Trimming removed 6 bases at V and 4 bases at J, with 10 bases between. CDR3 region: CASRISHGNTIYF. The CDR3 coding sequence is TGTGCCAGCAGAATTTCCCACGGAAACACCATATATTTT.

The chain has TRBV30 and TRBJ2-4, with 10 nucleotides matching TRBD2. Germline assignment: CDR1 GTSNPN and CDR2 SVGIG (reference sequence). The V segment lost 3 bases and the J segment 0 bases; nucleotides outside the gene matches: 8. The CDR3 loop spans 17 amino acids. CDR3 protein: CAWRVASGGLAKNIQYF. The CDR3 DNA reads as TGTGCCTGGAGGGTGGCTAGCGGGGGACTAGCCAAAAACATTCAGTACTTC.